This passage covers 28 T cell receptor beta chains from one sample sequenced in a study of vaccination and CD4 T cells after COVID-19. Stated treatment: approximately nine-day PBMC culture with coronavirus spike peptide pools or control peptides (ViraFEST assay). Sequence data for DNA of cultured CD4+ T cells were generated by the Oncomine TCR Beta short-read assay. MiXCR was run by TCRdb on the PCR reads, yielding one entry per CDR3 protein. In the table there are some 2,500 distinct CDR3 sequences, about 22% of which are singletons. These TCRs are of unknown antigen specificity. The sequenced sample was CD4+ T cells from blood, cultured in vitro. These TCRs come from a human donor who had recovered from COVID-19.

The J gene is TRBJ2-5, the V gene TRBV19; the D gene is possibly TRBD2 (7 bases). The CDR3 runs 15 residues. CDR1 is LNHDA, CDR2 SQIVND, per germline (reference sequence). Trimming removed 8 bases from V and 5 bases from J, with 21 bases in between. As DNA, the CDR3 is TGTGCCAGTCGCGGATTAGGGGGGGCACAGGAGACCCAGTACTTC. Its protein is CASRGLGGAQETQYF.

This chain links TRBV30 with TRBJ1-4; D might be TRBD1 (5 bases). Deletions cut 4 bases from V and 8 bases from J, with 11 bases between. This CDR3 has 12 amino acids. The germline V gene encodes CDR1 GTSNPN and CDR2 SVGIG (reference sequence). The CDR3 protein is CAWKGVGEKLFF. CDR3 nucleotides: TGTGCCTGGAAAGGGGTTGGGGAAAAACTGTTTTTT. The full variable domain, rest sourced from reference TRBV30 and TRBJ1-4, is SQTIHQWPATLVQPVGSPLSLECTVEGTSNPNLYWYRQAAGRGLQLLFYSVGIGQISSEVPQNLSASRPQDRQFILSSKKLLLSDSGFYLCAWKGVGEKLFFGSGTQLSVL.

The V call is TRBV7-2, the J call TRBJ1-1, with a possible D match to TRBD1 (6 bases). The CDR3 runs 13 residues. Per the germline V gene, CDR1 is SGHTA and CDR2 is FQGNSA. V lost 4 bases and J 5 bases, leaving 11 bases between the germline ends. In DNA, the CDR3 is TGTGCCAGCAGCTCGGGGGCGGAGACTGAAGCTTTCTTT. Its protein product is CASSSGAETEAFF.

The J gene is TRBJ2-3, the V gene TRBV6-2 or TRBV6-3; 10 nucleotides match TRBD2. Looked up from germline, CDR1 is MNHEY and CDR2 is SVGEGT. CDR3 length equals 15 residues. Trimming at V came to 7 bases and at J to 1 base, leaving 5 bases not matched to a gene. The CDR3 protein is CASISGLAGTDTQYF. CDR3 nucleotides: TGTGCCAGCATCTCAGGACTAGCGGGCACAGATACGCAGTATTTT.

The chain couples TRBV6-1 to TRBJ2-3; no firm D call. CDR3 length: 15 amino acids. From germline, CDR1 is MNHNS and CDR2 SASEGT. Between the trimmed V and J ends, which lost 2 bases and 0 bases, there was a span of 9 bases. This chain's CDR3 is CASSERPHSTDTQYF. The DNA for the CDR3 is TGTGCCAGCAGTGAACGTCCCCATAGCACAGATACGCAGTATTTT.

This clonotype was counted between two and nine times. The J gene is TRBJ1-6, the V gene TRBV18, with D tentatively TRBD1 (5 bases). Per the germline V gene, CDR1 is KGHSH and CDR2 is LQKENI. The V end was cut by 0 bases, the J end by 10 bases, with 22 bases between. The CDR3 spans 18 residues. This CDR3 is CASSPPGLSSLGDSPLHF. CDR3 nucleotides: TGTGCCAGCTCACCACCGGGACTATCCTCCCTCGGCGACTCACCCCTCCACTTT.

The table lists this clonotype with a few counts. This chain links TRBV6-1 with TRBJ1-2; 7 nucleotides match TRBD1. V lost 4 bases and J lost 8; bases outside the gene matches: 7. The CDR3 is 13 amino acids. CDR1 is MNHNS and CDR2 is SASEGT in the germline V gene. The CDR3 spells CASSVTGVGGYTF. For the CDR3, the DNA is TGTGCCAGCAGTGTCACAGGGGTTGGCGGCTACACCTTC.

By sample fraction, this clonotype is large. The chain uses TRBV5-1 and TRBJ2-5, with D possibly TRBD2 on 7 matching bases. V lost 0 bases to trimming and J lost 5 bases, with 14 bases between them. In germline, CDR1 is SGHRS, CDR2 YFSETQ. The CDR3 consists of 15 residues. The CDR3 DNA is TGCGCCAGCAGCTTGGTGATCGGGGGGCCGGAGACCCAGTACTTC. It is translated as CASSLVIGGPETQYF. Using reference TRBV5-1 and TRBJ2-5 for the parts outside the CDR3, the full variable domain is KAGVTQTPRYLIKTRGQQVTLSCSPISGHRSVSWYQQTPGQGLQFLFEYFSETQRNKGNFPGRFSGRQFSNSRSEMNVSTLELGDSALYLCASSLVIGGPETQYFGPGTRLLVL.

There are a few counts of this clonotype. The CDR3 DNA reads as TGCAGTGCAAGGACAGGGGCCGGAAACACCATATATTTT. Residues: CSARTGAGNTIYF. The chain couples TRBV20-1 to TRBJ1-3; TRBD1 agrees at 9 bases. V lost 6 bases, J lost 4 bases, and 4 bases stayed unmatched. CDR3 length: 13 residues. The germline V gene has CDR1 DFQATT and CDR2 SNEGSKA (reference sequence).

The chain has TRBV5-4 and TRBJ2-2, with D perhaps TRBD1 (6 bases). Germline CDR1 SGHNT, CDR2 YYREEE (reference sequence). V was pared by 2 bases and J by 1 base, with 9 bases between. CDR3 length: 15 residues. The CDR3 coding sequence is TGTGCCAGCAGCTTTAGGGGACAGAACACCGGGGAGCTGTTTTTT. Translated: CASSFRGQNTGELFF.

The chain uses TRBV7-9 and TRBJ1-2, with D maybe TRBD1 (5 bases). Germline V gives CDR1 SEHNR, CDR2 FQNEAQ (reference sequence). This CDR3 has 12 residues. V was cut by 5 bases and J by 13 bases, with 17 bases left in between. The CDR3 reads CASSLPTGLGTF. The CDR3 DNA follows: TGTGCCAGCAGCCTACCGACGGGGCTGGGCACCTTC. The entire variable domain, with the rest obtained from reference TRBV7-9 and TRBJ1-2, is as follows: DTGVSQNPRHKITKRGQNVTFRCDPISEHNRLYWYRQTLGQGPEFLTYFQNEAQLEKSRLLSDRFSAERPKGSFSTLEIQRTEQGDSAMYLCASSLPTGLGTFGSGTRLTVV.

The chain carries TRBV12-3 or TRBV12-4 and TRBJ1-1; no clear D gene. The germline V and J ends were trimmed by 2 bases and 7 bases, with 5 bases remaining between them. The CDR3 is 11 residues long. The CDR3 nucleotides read TGTGCCAGCAGTTTATCGGGTGAAGCTTTCTTT. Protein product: CASSLSGEAFF.

The CDR3 is CASSFWRKISYNEQFF. CDR3 coding DNA: TGTGCCAGCAGCTTTTGGAGGAAGATCTCCTACAATGAGCAGTTCTTC. The gene calls are TRBV5-6 and TRBJ2-1; D might be TRBD2 (5 bases). V was pared by 2 bases and J by 0 bases, with 12 bases between. The CDR3 spans 16 residues. CDR1 and CDR2 from the germline V gene are SGHDT and YYEEEE. The full variable domain, in which reference TRBV5-6 and TRBJ2-1 provide the parts outside the CDR3, is DAGVTQSPTHLIKTRGQQVTLRCSPKSGHDTVSWYQQALGQGPQFIFQYYEEEERQRGNFPDRFSGHQFPNYSSELNVNALLLGDSALYLCASSFWRKISYNEQFFGPGTRLTVL.

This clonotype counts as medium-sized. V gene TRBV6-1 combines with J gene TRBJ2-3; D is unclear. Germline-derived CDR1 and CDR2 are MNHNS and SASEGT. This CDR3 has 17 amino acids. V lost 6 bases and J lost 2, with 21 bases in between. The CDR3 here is CASSHGYGRPTTDTQYF. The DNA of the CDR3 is TGTGCCAGCAGCCACGGGTACGGGCGTCCGACCACAGATACGCAGTATTTT.

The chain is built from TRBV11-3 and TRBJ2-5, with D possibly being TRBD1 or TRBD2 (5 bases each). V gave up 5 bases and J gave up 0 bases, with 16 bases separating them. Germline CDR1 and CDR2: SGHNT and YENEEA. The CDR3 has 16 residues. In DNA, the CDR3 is TGTGCCAGCAGCCCGAAGACAGAGGGCTACCAAGAGACCCAGTACTTC. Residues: CASSPKTEGYQETQYF.

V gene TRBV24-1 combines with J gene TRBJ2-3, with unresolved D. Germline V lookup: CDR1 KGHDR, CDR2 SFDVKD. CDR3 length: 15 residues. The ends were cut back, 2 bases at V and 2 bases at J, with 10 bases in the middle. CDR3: CATSDYRVHTDTQYF. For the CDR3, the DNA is TGTGCCACCAGTGATTACCGGGTCCACACAGATACGCAGTATTTT.

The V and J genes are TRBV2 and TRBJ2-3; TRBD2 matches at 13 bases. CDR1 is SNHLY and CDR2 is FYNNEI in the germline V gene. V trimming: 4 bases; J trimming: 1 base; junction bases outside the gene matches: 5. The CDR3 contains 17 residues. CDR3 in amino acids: CASSAPGLAGRTDTQYF. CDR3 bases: TGTGCCAGCAGTGCCCCGGGACTAGCGGGACGCACAGATACGCAGTATTTT.

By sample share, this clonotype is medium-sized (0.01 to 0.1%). The CDR3 loop is CASTPDTLNTEAFF. CDR3 bases: TGTGCCAGCACCCCGGACACCTTGAACACTGAAGCTTTCTTT. The genes are TRBV6-1 and TRBJ1-1; possibly TRBD1 for D (5 bases). The CDR3 length is 14 residues. CDR1 MNHNS and CDR2 SASEGT come from the germline V gene. Deletions cut 7 bases from V and 0 bases from J, with 12 bases between.

This CDR3 is CASSLLGQGAEQYF. CDR3 nucleotides: TGTGCCAGCAGTTTACTCGGACAGGGGGCCGAGCAGTACTTC. The chain carries TRBV27 and TRBJ2-7; 11 nucleotides line up with TRBD1. Germline V lookup: CDR1 MNHEY, CDR2 SMNVEV (reference sequence). This CDR3 has 14 residues. The V gene end was trimmed by 2 bases and the J gene end by 6 bases; junction bases not matched to a gene: 3.

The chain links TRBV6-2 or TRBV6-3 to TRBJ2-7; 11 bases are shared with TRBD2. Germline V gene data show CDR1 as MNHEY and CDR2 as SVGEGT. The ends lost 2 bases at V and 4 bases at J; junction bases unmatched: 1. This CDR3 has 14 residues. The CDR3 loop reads CASSYGTSGYEQYF. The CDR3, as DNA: TGTGCCAGCAGTTACGGGACTAGCGGTTACGAGCAGTACTTC.

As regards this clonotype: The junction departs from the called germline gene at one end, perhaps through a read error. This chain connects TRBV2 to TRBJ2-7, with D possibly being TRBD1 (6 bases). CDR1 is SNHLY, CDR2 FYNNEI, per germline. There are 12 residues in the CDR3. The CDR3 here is CASGDRLYEQYF. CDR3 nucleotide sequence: TGTGCCAGCGGTGACAGGCTCTACGAGCAGTACTTC.

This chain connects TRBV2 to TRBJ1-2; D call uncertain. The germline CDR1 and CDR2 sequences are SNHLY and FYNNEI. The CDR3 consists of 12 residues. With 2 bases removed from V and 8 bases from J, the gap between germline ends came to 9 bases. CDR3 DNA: TGTGCCAGCAGTGAATTAGCCCGGGGCTACACCTTC. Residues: CASSELARGYTF.

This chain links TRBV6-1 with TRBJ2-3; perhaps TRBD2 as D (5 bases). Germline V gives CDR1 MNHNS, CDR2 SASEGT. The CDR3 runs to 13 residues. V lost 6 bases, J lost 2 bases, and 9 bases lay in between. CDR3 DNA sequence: TGTGCCAGCAGCCGGACTGTCACAGATACGCAGTATTTT. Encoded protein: CASSRTVTDTQYF.

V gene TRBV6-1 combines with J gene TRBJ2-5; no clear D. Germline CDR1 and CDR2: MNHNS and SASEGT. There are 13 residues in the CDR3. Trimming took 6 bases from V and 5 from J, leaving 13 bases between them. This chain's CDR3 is CASSLIIEETQYF. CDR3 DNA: TGTGCCAGCAGCCTCATAATTGAGGAGACCCAGTACTTC.

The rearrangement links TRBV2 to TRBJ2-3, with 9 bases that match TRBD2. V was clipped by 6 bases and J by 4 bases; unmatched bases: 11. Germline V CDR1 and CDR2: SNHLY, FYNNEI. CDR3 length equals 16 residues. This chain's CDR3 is CASRTPFSGGADTQYF. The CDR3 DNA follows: TGTGCCAGCAGGACTCCCTTTAGCGGGGGAGCAGATACGCAGTATTTT.

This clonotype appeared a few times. CDR3 bases: TGTGCCAGCAGCCAAGATCATAACTATGGCTACACCTTC. This encodes CASSQDHNYGYTF. The V gene is TRBV3-1, the J gene TRBJ1-2; D uncertain. Germline assignment: CDR1 LGHDT and CDR2 YNNKEL (reference sequence). The V end was cut by 0 bases, the J end by 1 base, with 3 bases between. This CDR3 contains 13 residues.

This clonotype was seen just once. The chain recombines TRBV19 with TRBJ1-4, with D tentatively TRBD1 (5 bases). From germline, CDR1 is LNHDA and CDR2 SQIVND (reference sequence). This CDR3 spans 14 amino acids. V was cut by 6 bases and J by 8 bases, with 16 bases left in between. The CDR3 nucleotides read TGTGCCAGTAGCAGACGGGGCCAGGGAGAAAAACTGTTTTTT. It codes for CASSRRGQGEKLFF.

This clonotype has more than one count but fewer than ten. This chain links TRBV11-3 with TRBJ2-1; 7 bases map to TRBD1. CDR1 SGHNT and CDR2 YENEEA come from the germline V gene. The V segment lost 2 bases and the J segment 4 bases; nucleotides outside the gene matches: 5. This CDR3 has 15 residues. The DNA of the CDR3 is TGTGCCAGCAGCTTACAGGGGGTGATGTACAATGAGCAGTTCTTC. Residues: CASSLQGVMYNEQFF. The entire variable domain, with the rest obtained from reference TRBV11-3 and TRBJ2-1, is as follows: EAGVVQSPRYKIIEKKQPVAFWCNPISGHNTLYWYLQNLGQGPELLIRYENEEAVDDSQLPKDRFSAERLKGVDSTLKIQPAELGDSAVYLCASSLQGVMYNEQFFGPGTRLTVL.